These 23 T cell receptor beta chains came from one sample sequenced in a study of T cell repertoires in cytomegalovirus infection. TCRdb re-called the reads through MiXCR, storing one row per CDR3 protein. The data hold around 450,000 distinct CDR3 sequences, with 11% observed a single time. The sample taken for sequencing was PBMCs. The receptors stem from a human donor in good health (CMV status not recorded). Some clones in this sample may be carry-over from other donors' samples.

This sequence joins TRBV2 and TRBJ2-6, with a possible D match to TRBD1 (5 bases). Deletions cut 7 bases from V and 0 bases from J, with 7 bases between. Germline V lookup: CDR1 SNHLY, CDR2 FYNNEI. The length of the CDR3 is 14 residues. CDR3 amino acids: CASITGSGANVLTF. CDR3 DNA sequence: TGTGCCAGCATAACAGGCTCTGGGGCCAACGTCCTGACTTTC.

The table lists this clonotype with many counts. The chain links TRBV29-1 to TRBJ1-5; D gene uncertain. Looked up from germline, CDR1 is SQVTM and CDR2 is ANQGSEA. The CDR3 has 13 amino acids. Trimming pared 6 bases from V and 4 bases from J, leaving 13 bases between. CDR3 in amino acids: CSVRTGYNQPQHF. CDR3 nucleotide sequence: TGCAGCGTCCGAACGGGGTATAATCAGCCCCAGCATTTT.

This clonotype was detected many times. The V and J genes are TRBV7-8 and TRBJ1-5, with D hard to call. The germline V gene encodes CDR1 SGHVS and CDR2 FQNEAQ. The CDR3 is made up of 16 amino acids. Trimming took off 1 base at V and 6 bases at J, with 16 bases between the two ends. CDR3 nucleotide sequence: TGTGCCAGCAGCTTAGAACTGGACCGGCGGGTTCAGCCCCAGCATTTT. Its translation is CASSLELDRRVQPQHF.

The chain couples TRBV20-1 to TRBJ2-7; weak D call: TRBD1 (6 bases). Germline V gene lookup returns CDR1 DFQATT and CDR2 SNEGSKA (reference sequence). CDR3 size: 13 residues. The V end lost 4 bases, the J end lost 0 bases, and 10 bases lay between the germline ends. The DNA for the CDR3 is TGCAGTGCTATAAACAGGGTCTCCTACGAGCAGTACTTC. As protein: CSAINRVSYEQYF.

This clonotype was recorded at least ten times. This chain joins TRBV6-5 and TRBJ1-1, with D hard to call. Germline CDR1 reads MNHEY; CDR2 reads SVGAGI. Trimming pared 2 bases from V and 3 bases from J, leaving 7 bases between. The CDR3 is 13 amino acids. CDR3 amino acids: CASSYNFHTEAFF. The DNA for the CDR3 is TGTGCCAGCAGTTACAATTTCCACACTGAAGCTTTCTTT.

The genes are TRBV6-5 and TRBJ1-5; TRBD1 aligns across 7 bases. The CDR3 is made up of 14 amino acids. The junction had 6 bases not matched to a gene; V was cut back by 6 bases and J by 4 bases. Germline-derived CDR1 and CDR2 are MNHEY and SVGAGI. Written as DNA, the CDR3 is TGTGCCAGCAGCTACAGGGGAAAAAATCAGCCCCAGCATTTT. Translation: CASSYRGKNQPQHF.

A single count supports this clonotype. The V gene is TRBV10-3, the J gene TRBJ2-7; the D is unclear. V was clipped by 5 bases and J by 6 bases, with 17 bases between them. Germline lookup yields CDR1 ENHRY and CDR2 SYGVKD. The CDR3 sequence is 14 residues long. This CDR3 reads CAISLKLEKCEQYF. The CDR3 coding sequence is TGTGCCATCAGTCTCAAACTCGAGAAGTGCGAGCAGTACTTC.

Only a few counts were recorded for this clonotype. V and J are TRBV19 and TRBJ1-1, with D unresolved. Germline-derived CDR1 and CDR2 are LNHDA and SQIVND (reference sequence). V lost 1 base to trimming and J lost 7 bases, with 7 bases between them. The CDR3 spans 12 residues. The CDR3 DNA sequence: TGTGCCAGTAGTATAGCTCCAAATGAAGCTTTCTTT. Translating gives CASSIAPNEAFF. The full variable domain, completed using reference TRBV19 and TRBJ1-1, is DGGITQSPKYLFRKEGQNVTLSCEQNLNHDAMYWYRQDPGQGLRLIYYSQIVNDFQKGDIAEGYSVSREKKESFPLTVTSAQKNPTAFYLCASSIAPNEAFFGQGTRLTVV.

In its sample, this clonotype was seen a few times. The chain links TRBV30 to TRBJ1-2; TRBD1 matches 7 bases. Per germline, CDR1 GTSNPN and CDR2 SVGIG (reference sequence). The CDR3 has 15 amino acids. Unmatched junction bases numbered 13, after V lost 1 base and J lost 8 bases. CDR3 in amino acids: CAWSASATGWRGYTF. The CDR3, as DNA: TGTGCCTGGAGTGCCTCCGCGACAGGGTGGCGAGGCTACACCTTC.

This clonotype was seen repeatedly, ten times or more. The CDR3 sequence: CASSLREELFF. CDR3 nucleotides: TGTGCCAGCAGCCTCCGCGAGGAGCTGTTTTTT. The gene calls are TRBV6-5 and TRBJ2-2; D is undetermined. Trimming removed 6 bases at V and 10 bases at J, with 9 bases between. CDR1 MNHEY and CDR2 SVGAGI come from the germline V gene. The CDR3 loop spans 11 amino acids.

This clonotype was observed at least ten times. The chain has TRBV11-2 and TRBJ2-3, with 15 bases matching TRBD2. This CDR3 spans 18 amino acids. Trimming removed 5 bases from V and 0 bases from J; junction bases left unmatched: 6. The germline V gene has CDR1 SGHAT and CDR2 FQNNGV. CDR3 coding DNA: TGTGCCAGCAGCCGAGGACTAGCGGGAGGGCGCAGCACAGATACGCAGTATTTT. This sequence encodes CASSRGLAGGRSTDTQYF.

This clonotype was seen many times. The V and J genes are TRBV10-3 and TRBJ2-3, with 12 positions matching TRBD2. V dropped 0 bases and J dropped 13; count of bases not matched to a gene: 5. Germline V CDR1 and CDR2: ENHRY, SYGVKD. This CDR3 region has 14 residues. The DNA of the CDR3 is TGTGCCATCAGTGAGTCGACGGCTAGCGGGGGGGAGTATTTT. Protein: CAISESTASGGEYF.

The CDR3 region is CASSQDLTAGQGGINSPLHF. As DNA, the CDR3 is TGTGCCAGCAGCCAAGATCTGACTGCAGGTCAGGGAGGAATAAATTCACCCCTCCACTTT. The genes are TRBV3-1 and TRBJ1-6, with D possibly being TRBD1 (5 bases). This CDR3 is built from 20 residues. Germline V gene lookup returns CDR1 LGHDT and CDR2 YNNKEL (reference sequence). Deletions cut 0 bases from V and 7 bases from J, with 25 bases between.

The chain joins TRBV7-9 to TRBJ1-1; D is possibly TRBD1 (5 bases). The CDR3 extends over 19 amino acids. Trimming shortened V by 0 bases and J by 1 base, and 21 bases separated the two germline ends. The V gene's germline CDR1 is SEHNR and CDR2 FQNEAQ (reference sequence). CDR3 loop: CASSLARRTKGSSNTEAFF. CDR3 coding DNA: TGTGCCAGCAGCTTAGCCAGGCGGACCAAGGGGAGTTCGAACACTGAAGCTTTCTTT.

This clonotype was detected a few times. This sequence joins TRBV2 and TRBJ2-4; D may be TRBD1 (6 bases). The CDR3 has 17 residues. Trimming pared 2 bases from V and 3 bases from J, leaving 17 bases between. Germline V gene lookup returns CDR1 SNHLY and CDR2 FYNNEI. The CDR3 region is CASSEFGQGMGKNIQYF. The CDR3, as DNA: TGTGCCAGCAGTGAATTCGGGCAGGGGATGGGCAAAAACATTCAGTACTTC. Full variable domain (missing parts from reference TRBV2 and TRBJ2-4): EPEVTQTPSHQVTQMGQEVILRCVPISNHLYFYWYRQILGQKVEFLVSFYNNEISEKSEIFDDQFSVERPDGSNFTLKIRSTKLEDSAMYFCASSEFGQGMGKNIQYFGAGTRLSVL.

This clonotype was picked up many times. The V call is TRBV7-9, the J call TRBJ2-7; weak D call: TRBD2 (5 bases). Deletions cut 0 bases from V and 5 bases from J, with 11 bases between. There are 14 residues in the CDR3. In germline, CDR1 is SEHNR, CDR2 FQNEAQ (reference sequence). As DNA, the CDR3 is TGTGCCAGCAGCTTAGCTGGAGGACCTGACGAGCAGTACTTC. Protein product: CASSLAGGPDEQYF.

At least ten counts were recorded for this clonotype. The chain employs TRBV7-9 and TRBJ1-2; TRBD1 agrees at 9 bases. This CDR3 has 15 amino acids. Trimming removed 5 bases from V and 5 bases from J; junction bases left unmatched: 9. Germline V gives CDR1 SEHNR, CDR2 FQNEAQ (reference sequence). The CDR3 reads CASSTGQGIPYGYTF. The CDR3 bases are TGTGCCAGCAGCACGGGACAGGGAATCCCTTATGGCTACACCTTC.

This clonotype was observed many times. The chain employs TRBV15 and TRBJ1-3; D remains ambiguous. The CDR3 contains 14 residues. In germline, CDR1 is LNHNV, CDR2 YYDKDF (reference sequence). V dropped 0 bases and J dropped 9 bases, with 12 bases sitting between them. CDR3 in amino acids: CATSRDLVSGTIYF. CDR3 DNA sequence: TGTGCCACCAGCAGAGATTTAGTGAGCGGCACCATATATTTT.

This clonotype was recorded many times. The chain recombines TRBV20-1 with TRBJ2-2; D may be TRBD2 (5 bases). V was clipped by 3 bases and J by 0 bases, with 8 bases between them. CDR3 length equals 14 residues. The germline V gene has CDR1 DFQATT and CDR2 SNEGSKA (reference sequence). CDR3 sequence reads: CSASAAANTGELFF. The CDR3 region has the DNA TGCAGTGCTAGCGCAGCGGCGAACACCGGGGAGCTGTTTTTT.

The J gene is TRBJ2-3, the V gene TRBV20-1; D not certain. The CDR3 consists of 14 residues. Between the trimmed V and J ends, which lost 3 bases and 0 bases, there was a span of 10 bases. Per the germline V gene, CDR1 is DFQATT and CDR2 is SNEGSKA (reference sequence). The CDR3 bases are TGCAGTGCTAGGTGGAGAACTAGCACAGATACGCAGTATTTT. Its protein product is CSARWRTSTDTQYF.

This clonotype has a count of ten or more. The chain uses TRBV11-3 and TRBJ2-2; 7 positions agree with TRBD2. Germline CDR1 SGHNT, CDR2 YENEEA. CDR3 length equals 18 residues. Germline trimming cut 4 bases from V and 3 bases from J; bases unmatched to any gene: 14. The CDR3 sequence: CASSSSSLWGRDTGELFF. CDR3 coding DNA: TGTGCCAGCAGCTCTTCGTCCCTCTGGGGGAGGGACACCGGGGAGCTGTTTTTT.

This clonotype was seen at least ten times. The chain joins TRBV6-2 or TRBV6-3 to TRBJ1-6; maybe TRBD1 (6 bases). Germline CDR1 MNHEY, CDR2 SVGEGT. The CDR3 is 13 residues long. Trimming cost V 10 bases and J 7 bases, with 14 bases left between them. The CDR3 protein is CATRDIENSPLHF. CDR3 sequence (DNA): TGTGCCACCCGGGACATCGAAAATTCACCCCTCCACTTT.

This clonotype was recorded at least ten times. This CDR3 is CASSLNRGLADEQYF. The CDR3 coding sequence is TGTGCCAGCAGTTTAAATCGGGGACTAGCGGACGAGCAGTACTTC. This chain joins TRBV27 and TRBJ2-7, with 11 positions matching TRBD2. This CDR3 spans 15 amino acids. Germline CDR1 reads MNHEY; CDR2 reads SMNVEV (reference sequence). J gave up 5 bases and V 2 bases, and 5 bases lay outside the gene matches.